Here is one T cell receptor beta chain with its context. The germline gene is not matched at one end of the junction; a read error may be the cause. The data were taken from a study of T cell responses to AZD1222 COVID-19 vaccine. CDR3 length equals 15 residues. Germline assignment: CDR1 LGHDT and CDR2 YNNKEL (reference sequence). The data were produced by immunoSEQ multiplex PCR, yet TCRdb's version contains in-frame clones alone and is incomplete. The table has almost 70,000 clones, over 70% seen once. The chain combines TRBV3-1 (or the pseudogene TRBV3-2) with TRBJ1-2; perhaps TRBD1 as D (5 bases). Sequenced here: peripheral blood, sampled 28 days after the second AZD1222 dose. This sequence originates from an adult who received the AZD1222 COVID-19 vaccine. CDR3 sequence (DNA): TGTGCCAGCAGACAAGGGGTTGGCAGCGTCTATGGCTACACCTTC. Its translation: CASRQGVGSVYGYTF.